Listed here are 25 T cell receptor beta chains from one sample, sequenced in a study of CXCR3-negative and CXCR3-positive naive CD8 T cells. The TRB libraries of cDNA were built by UMI-labeled 5' RACE. With the 5' RACE reads reprocessed, TCRdb shows one record per CDR3 protein and no DNA. This table lists approximately 47,000 distinct CDR3 sequences. The material sequenced was naive CXCR3- CD8+ T cells from blood. Sample subset: CD45RO-CCR7+CD27+CD95- naive CD8+ T cells lacking CXCR3 (TNR3-). These receptors were taken from a human donor in good health. Some clones in this sample may be carry-over from other donors' samples.

V is TRBV7-3 and J is TRBJ2-1; the TCRdb call, TRBD1, lacks DNA for checking. CDR3 length: 16 residues. The V gene's germline CDR1 is SGHTA and CDR2 FQGTGA. CDR3 loop: CASSVGTPSSYNEQFF.

The rearrangement uses TRBV10-3 and TRBJ2-7; TCRdb's D call of TRBD1 is untestable without DNA. CDR3 length: 14 residues. Per the germline V gene, CDR1 is ENHRY and CDR2 is SYGVKD. The CDR3 protein is CAISESGTAYEQYF.

CDR3 loop: CASSVGQTASNEQFF. The rearrangement links TRBV9 to TRBJ2-1; there is no DNA to check the TCRdb D call of TRBD1. Germline V gene sequence: CDR1 SGDLS, CDR2 YYNGEE. The CDR3 totals 15 residues. The whole variable domain, filled in from reference TRBV9 and TRBJ2-1, reads DSGVTQTPKHLITATGQRVTLRCSPRSGDLSVYWYQQSLDQGLQFLIQYYNGEERAKGNILERFSAQQFPDLHSELNLSSLELGDSALYFCASSVGQTASNEQFFGPGTRLTVL.

The CDR3 loop reads CASRAGTYEQYF. The chain employs TRBV6-5 and TRBJ2-7; TCRdb gives TRBD1 as the D gene, but with no DNA this cannot be confirmed. Germline CDR1 and CDR2: MNHEY and SVGAGI. This CDR3 spans 12 amino acids.

The chain uses TRBV7-2 and TRBJ2-7; TCRdb gives TRBD1 as the D gene, but with no DNA this cannot be confirmed. Per germline, CDR1 SGHTA and CDR2 FQGNSA. The CDR3 covers 15 residues. The CDR3 loop is CASSLSTGDVYEQYF.

The rearrangement uses TRBV10-3 and TRBJ2-7; TCRdb outputs TRBD1, but without DNA this stays unchecked. Germline-derived CDR1 and CDR2 are ENHRY and SYGVKD. The CDR3 extends over 17 amino acids. The CDR3 region is CAISSDEPDIGRGEQYF.

The rearrangement uses TRBV7-2 and TRBJ2-7; TCRdb's D call, TRBD1, is unchecked because there is no DNA. Germline loops: CDR1 SGHTA, CDR2 FQGNSA. There are 13 residues in the CDR3. The chain's CDR3 is CASSFGGNYEQYF. The full variable domain, its missing parts supplied by reference TRBV7-2 and TRBJ2-7, is GAGVSQSPSNKVTEKGKDVELRCDPISGHTALYWYRQSLGQGLEFLIYFQGNSAPDKSGLPSDRFSAERTGGSVSTLTIQRTQQEDSAVYLCASSFGGNYEQYFGPGTRLTVT.

V and J are TRBV10-3 and TRBJ2-7; there is no DNA to check the TCRdb D call of TRBD1. Per germline, CDR1 ENHRY and CDR2 SYGVKD. The CDR3 spans 14 residues. CDR3 amino acids: CAISGQASSYEQYF.

The chain joins TRBV20-1 to TRBJ2-3; TCRdb outputs TRBD1, but without DNA this stays unchecked. This CDR3 contains 17 residues. CDR1 and CDR2 from the germline V gene are DFQATT and SNEGSKA (reference sequence). The CDR3 protein is CSARQLLAGGRTDTQYF.

J is TRBJ1-5 and V is TRBV11-2; absent DNA, TCRdb's TRBD1 call cannot be checked. The CDR3 spans 15 residues. The germline V gene encodes CDR1 SGHAT and CDR2 FQNNGV. CDR3 amino acids: CASSPGTGANQPQHF.

V and J are TRBV28 and TRBJ2-1; the TRBD1 assignment by TCRdb is unverifiable without DNA. CDR3 length: 15 residues. Germline lookup yields CDR1 MDHEN and CDR2 SYDVKM. The CDR3 reads CASTQGRRPYDEQFF.

The rearrangement uses TRBV5-1 and TRBJ2-1; TCRdb returns TRBD1, unconfirmable since there is no DNA. The CDR3 extends over 15 amino acids. Germline lookup yields CDR1 SGHRS and CDR2 YFSETQ. CDR3 residues: CASSLAAGAYNEQFF.

The chain carries TRBV5-1 and TRBJ2-5; the TRBD2 assignment by TCRdb is unverifiable without DNA. Germline CDR1 and CDR2: SGHRS and YFSETQ. This CDR3 has 15 residues. The CDR3 is CASSLTSGGEETQYF.

The chain links TRBV27 to TRBJ2-7; no DNA is available, so the TRBD1 call from TCRdb remains unchecked. Per the germline V gene, CDR1 is MNHEY and CDR2 is SMNVEV (reference sequence). This CDR3 comprises 13 residues. CDR3 residues: CASSGLPVYEQYF.

This chain uses TRBV27 with TRBJ2-7; the TCRdb D gene call, TRBD1, has no DNA to confirm it. Germline V gene sequence: CDR1 MNHEY, CDR2 SMNVEV (reference sequence). The CDR3 runs 13 residues. CDR3 loop: CASSWGAAYEQYF.

This CDR3 is CSVVPDRGYYEQYF. The V gene is TRBV29-1, the J gene TRBJ2-7; TCRdb's D call, TRBD1, is unchecked because there is no DNA. Germline V gene sequence: CDR1 SQVTM, CDR2 ANQGSEA. This CDR3 region has 14 residues.

J is TRBJ2-2 and V is TRBV6-5; TCRdb picks TRBD2, but there is no DNA to check that call. The germline V gene has CDR1 MNHEY and CDR2 SVGAGI. The CDR3 length is 14 residues. CDR3 amino acids: CASSQREFAGELFF.

The chain employs TRBV3-1 and TRBJ1-1. The CDR3 runs 14 residues. Germline V gene sequence: CDR1 LGHDT, CDR2 YNNKEL (reference sequence). The CDR3 sequence: CASSQDSGNTEAFF.

This chain joins TRBV2 and TRBJ2-4; with no DNA, the TCRdb D assignment of TRBD1 cannot be verified. The CDR3 spans 19 residues. CDR1 and CDR2 (germline): SNHLY, FYNNEI. CDR3 residues: CASSEIEDRGRFGKNIQYF.

This rearrangement joins TRBV3-1 to TRBJ2-1. The germline V gene has CDR1 LGHDT and CDR2 YNNKEL (reference sequence). CDR3 size: 13 residues. The CDR3 loop reads CASSQDGYNEQFF.

The J gene is TRBJ1-2, the V gene TRBV29-1; TCRdb outputs TRBD1, but without DNA this stays unchecked. This CDR3 spans 12 amino acids. Per the germline V gene, CDR1 is SQVTM and CDR2 is ANQGSEA. The CDR3 reads CSAMTGGGGYTF.

The rearrangement links TRBV28 to TRBJ2-7. The CDR3 is made up of 14 amino acids. Germline loops: CDR1 MDHEN, CDR2 SYDVKM. CDR3 region: CASSLVLASYEQYF.

The chain couples TRBV7-2 to TRBJ1-5; TCRdb reports TRBD1, a call that lacks DNA to check it against. CDR3 length: 16 residues. Germline V CDR1 and CDR2: SGHTA, FQGNSA. This chain's CDR3 is CASSPDRGGSNQPQHF.

The chain employs TRBV28 and TRBJ2-3; the TCRdb call, TRBD1, lacks DNA for checking. Looked up from germline, CDR1 is MDHEN and CDR2 is SYDVKM. The CDR3 loop spans 15 amino acids. The CDR3 loop is CASSLQGANTDTQYF. Full variable domain (remainder filled in from reference TRBV28 and TRBJ2-3): DVKVTQSSRYLVKRTGEKVFLECVQDMDHENMFWYRQDPGLGLRLIYFSYDVKMKEKGDIPEGYSVSREKKERFSLILESASTNQTSMYLCASSLQGANTDTQYFGPGTRLTVL.

V is TRBV29-1 and J is TRBJ1-6. Germline CDR1 and CDR2: SQVTM and ANQGSEA. This CDR3 region has 14 residues. CDR3 residues: CGTQTGGENSPLHF.